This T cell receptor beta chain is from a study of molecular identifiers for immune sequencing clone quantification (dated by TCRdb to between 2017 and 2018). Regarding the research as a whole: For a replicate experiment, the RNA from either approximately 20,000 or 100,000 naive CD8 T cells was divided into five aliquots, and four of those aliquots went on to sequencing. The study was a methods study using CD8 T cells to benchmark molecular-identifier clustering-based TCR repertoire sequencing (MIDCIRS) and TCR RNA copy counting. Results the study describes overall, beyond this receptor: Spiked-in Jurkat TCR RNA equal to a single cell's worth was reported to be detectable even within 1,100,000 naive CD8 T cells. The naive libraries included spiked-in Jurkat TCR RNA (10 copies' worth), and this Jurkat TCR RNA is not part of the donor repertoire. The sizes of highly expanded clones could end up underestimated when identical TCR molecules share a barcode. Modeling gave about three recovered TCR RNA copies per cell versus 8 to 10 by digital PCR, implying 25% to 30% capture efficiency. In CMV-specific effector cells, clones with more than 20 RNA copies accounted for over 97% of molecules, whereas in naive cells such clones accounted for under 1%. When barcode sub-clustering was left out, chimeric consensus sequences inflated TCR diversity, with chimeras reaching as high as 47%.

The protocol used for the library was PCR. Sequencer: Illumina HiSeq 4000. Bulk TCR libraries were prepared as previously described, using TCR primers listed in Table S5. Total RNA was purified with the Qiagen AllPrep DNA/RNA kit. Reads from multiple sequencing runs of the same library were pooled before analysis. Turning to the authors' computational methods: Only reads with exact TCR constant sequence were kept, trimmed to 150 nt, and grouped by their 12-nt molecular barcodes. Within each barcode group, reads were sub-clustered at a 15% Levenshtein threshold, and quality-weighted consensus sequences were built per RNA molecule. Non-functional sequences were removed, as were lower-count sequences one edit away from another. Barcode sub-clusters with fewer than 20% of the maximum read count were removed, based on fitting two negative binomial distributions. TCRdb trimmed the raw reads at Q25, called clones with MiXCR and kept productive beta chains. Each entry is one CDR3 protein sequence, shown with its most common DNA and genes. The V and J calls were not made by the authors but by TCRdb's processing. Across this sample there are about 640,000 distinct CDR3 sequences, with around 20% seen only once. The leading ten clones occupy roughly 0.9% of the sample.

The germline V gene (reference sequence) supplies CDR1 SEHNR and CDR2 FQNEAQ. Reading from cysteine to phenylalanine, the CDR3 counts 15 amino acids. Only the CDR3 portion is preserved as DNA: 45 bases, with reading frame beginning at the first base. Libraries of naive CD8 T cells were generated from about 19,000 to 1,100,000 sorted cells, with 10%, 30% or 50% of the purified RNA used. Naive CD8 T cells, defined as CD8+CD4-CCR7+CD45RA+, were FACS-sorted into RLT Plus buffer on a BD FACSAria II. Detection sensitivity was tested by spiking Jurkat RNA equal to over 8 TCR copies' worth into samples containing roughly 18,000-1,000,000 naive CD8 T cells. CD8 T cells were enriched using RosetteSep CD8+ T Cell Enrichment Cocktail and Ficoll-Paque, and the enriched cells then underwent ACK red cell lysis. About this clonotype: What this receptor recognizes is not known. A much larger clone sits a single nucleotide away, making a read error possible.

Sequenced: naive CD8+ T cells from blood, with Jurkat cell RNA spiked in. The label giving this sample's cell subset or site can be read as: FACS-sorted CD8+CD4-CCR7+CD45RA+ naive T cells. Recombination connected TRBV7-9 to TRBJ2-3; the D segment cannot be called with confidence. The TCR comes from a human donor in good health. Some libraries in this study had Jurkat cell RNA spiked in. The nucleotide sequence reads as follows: TGTGCCAGCAGGGACGATCGGACGTTCCCAGATACGCGGTATTTT. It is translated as CASRDDRTFPDTRYF.